This T cell receptor beta chain was documented in a study of identical twins. As for this clonotype: The antigen is not known.

Notes on the study in general: Twins' excess sharing was less marked for out-of-frame beta sequences. Conclusions were drawn cross-sectionally by statistical analysis, without following the same donors. Out-of-frame alpha sequences shared between twins exhibited an excess of low generation probability. The presence of invariant MAIT and iNKT cells could partly confound analyses of zero-insertion sequences.

CDR3 length: 18 amino acids. TCRdb analysed the 5' RACE reads with MiXCR anew, one entry per CDR3 protein. The sample has just under 650,000 distinct CDR3 sequences, about 7% seen once. In addition, the sample was reused for a study of yellow fever vaccine responses in identical twins.

The V and J genes are TRBV21-1 and TRBJ1-5. TRBV21-1 is flagged as a pseudogene. The sample consisted of PBMCs. The sequence was obtained from a woman under 30 in good health. The CDR3 DNA reads as TGTGCCAGCAGCAAAGTCGGGGAGGGGGTTAGCCTGAGTCAGCCCCAGCATTTT. This gives the protein CASSKVGEGVSLSQPQHF.